The 13 T cell receptor beta chains given below trace back to one sample, sequenced in a study of Ad26.COV2.S vaccination and SARS-CoV-2 variants. This sample's treatment: roughly 20 received Ad26.COV2.S at low or high dose, single or two shots; five or six received placebo; per-sample allocation not given. The investigators took samples on day 63 after the first vaccine or placebo injection. Produced via immunoSEQ multiplex PCR; TCRdb's table is partial and in-frame only. The repertoire holds fewer than 500,000 clones, with about 88% as singletons. Sequencing was performed on peripheral blood, taken in a trial of Ad26.COV2.S vaccine versus placebo. These receptors were obtained from a person aged 18 to 65 who received the Ad26.COV2.S COVID-19 vaccine or a placebo.

In DNA form, the CDR3 reads TGCGCCAGCAGCAGGTCCGGGACGAACACTGAAGCTTTCTTT. It translates to CASSRSGTNTEAFF. V and J are TRBV5-1 and TRBJ1-1; possibly TRBD1 for D (5 bases). Germline V gene lookup returns CDR1 SGHRS and CDR2 YFSETQ. The CDR3 consists of 14 residues. V was clipped by 4 bases and J by 1 base, with 11 bases between them. Complete variable domain (other parts from reference TRBV5-1 and TRBJ1-1): KAGVTQTPRYLIKTRGQQVTLSCSPISGHRSVSWYQQTPGQGLQFLFEYFSETQRNKGNFPGRFSGRQFSNSRSEMNVSTLELGDSALYLCASSRSGTNTEAFFGQGTRLTVV.

This clone was observed a few times. The rearrangement uses TRBV19 and TRBJ1-1; a weak D match, TRBD1 (6 bases). V dropped 5 bases and J dropped 1 base, with 8 bases sitting between them. There are 13 residues in the CDR3. Germline CDR1 reads LNHDA; CDR2 reads SQIVND (reference sequence). CDR3 DNA sequence: TGTGCCAGTAGTTACAGGGAGAACACTGAAGCTTTCTTT. Amino acid sequence: CASSYRENTEAFF.

The chain has TRBV6-2 or TRBV6-3 and TRBJ2-1, with 12 bases aligning to TRBD2. This CDR3 contains 14 residues. The J segment lost 5 bases and the V segment lost 6 bases, leaving 2 bases of the junction unmatched. Germline lookup yields CDR1 MNHEY and CDR2 SVGEGT. The CDR3 DNA reads as TGTGCCAGCAGCCCTAGCGGGGGGGACAATGAGCAGTTCTTC. Encoded protein: CASSPSGGDNEQFF.

V usage is TRBV11-2 and J usage is TRBJ2-7; a weak D match, TRBD2 (6 bases). The CDR3 loop spans 12 amino acids. The germline V gene has CDR1 SGHAT and CDR2 FQNNGV. The germline V and J ends were trimmed by 8 bases and 7 bases, with 15 bases remaining between them. The CDR3 bases are TGTGCCAGCGGCTCTGGGGGGTCGGAGCAGTACGTC. Translated, it gives CASGSGGSEQYV.

This chain connects TRBV3-1 (or the pseudogene TRBV3-2) to TRBJ1-5; TRBD1 is a possible D gene (5 bases). V was pared by 3 bases and J by 1 base, with 13 bases between. Germline loops: CDR1 LGHDT, CDR2 YNNKEL (reference sequence). The CDR3 is made up of 16 amino acids. The CDR3 coding sequence is TGTGCCAGCAGCCAGGGTTGGGGGTTCAGCAATCAGCCCCAGCATTTT. Amino acid sequence: CASSQGWGFSNQPQHF.

The rearrangement uses TRBV10-3 and TRBJ1-4; D possibly corresponds to TRBD1 (5 bases). Germline V gene data show CDR1 as ENHRY and CDR2 as SYGVKD. The V end was cut by 2 bases, the J end by 5 bases, with 15 bases between. The CDR3 is 16 residues long. The CDR3 reads CAISERNDGTNEKLFF. CDR3 sequence (DNA): TGTGCCATCAGTGAGAGAAACGACGGGACGAATGAAAAACTGTTTTTT.

The rearrangement links TRBV5-1 to TRBJ2-5; D tentatively fits TRBD1 or TRBD2 (5 bases each). The CDR3 sequence is 13 residues long. Germline V gene lookup returns CDR1 SGHRS and CDR2 YFSETQ. V was shortened by 2 bases and J by 5 bases, with 10 bases between the two germline ends. The DNA for the CDR3 is TGCGCCAGCAGCTTCCGGGACGACGAGACCCAGTACTTC. Translation: CASSFRDDETQYF.

The chain employs TRBV18 and TRBJ2-7; TRBD2 matches 7 bases. The CDR3 contains 15 residues. Germline values: CDR1 KGHSH, CDR2 LQKENI. The V gene end was trimmed by 3 bases and the J gene end by 1 base; junction bases not matched to a gene: 6. The CDR3 here is CASSPFRGDSYEQYF. CDR3 bases: TGTGCCAGCTCACCGTTTCGGGGGGATTCCTACGAGCAGTACTTC.

The gene calls are TRBV4-2 and TRBJ2-2, with D unresolved. V was pared by 0 bases and J by 3 bases, with 5 bases between. CDR3 size: 14 residues. Germline values: CDR1 LGHNA, CDR2 YNFKEQ. The CDR3 region has the DNA TGTGCCAGCAGCCAAGATTGGGACACCGGGGAGCTGTTTTTT. This sequence encodes CASSQDWDTGELFF.

The V gene is TRBV10-3, the J gene TRBJ2-3; no clear D gene. V lost 0 bases to trimming and J lost 5 bases, with 3 bases between them. CDR3 length: 12 amino acids. Germline CDR1 is ENHRY and CDR2 is SYGVKD. CDR3 nucleotides: TGTGCCATCAGTGAGTCCAGAGATACGCAGTATTTT. This gives the protein CAISESRDTQYF.

The chain combines TRBV7-2 with TRBJ2-5, with TRBD2 matching over 7 bases. Trimming at V came to 1 base and at J to 2 bases, leaving 7 bases not matched to a gene. The CDR3 is 16 amino acids. Germline V gene data show CDR1 as SGHTA and CDR2 as FQGNSA. CDR3 in amino acids: CASSLGGGGGQETQYF. The CDR3, as DNA: TGTGCCAGCAGCTTAGGTGGCGGGGGAGGTCAAGAGACCCAGTACTTC.

The gene calls are TRBV20-1 and TRBJ1-1; the D is unclear. V lost 3 bases and J 0 bases, leaving 8 bases between the germline ends. The length of the CDR3 is 13 residues. CDR1 is DFQATT and CDR2 is SNEGSKA in the germline V gene (reference sequence). The CDR3 DNA reads TGCAGTGCTAGTAAGGATATGAACACTGAAGCTTTCTTT. Translated, it gives CSASKDMNTEAFF.

The gene calls are TRBV30 and TRBJ1-3; D uncertain. The ends were cut back, 3 bases at V and 0 bases at J, with 6 bases in the middle. This CDR3 is built from 13 residues. The V gene's germline CDR1 is GTSNPN and CDR2 SVGIG (reference sequence). CDR3 DNA sequence: TGTGCCTGGAGCCGGAGCTCTGGAAACACCATATATTTT. Its translation: CAWSRSSGNTIYF.